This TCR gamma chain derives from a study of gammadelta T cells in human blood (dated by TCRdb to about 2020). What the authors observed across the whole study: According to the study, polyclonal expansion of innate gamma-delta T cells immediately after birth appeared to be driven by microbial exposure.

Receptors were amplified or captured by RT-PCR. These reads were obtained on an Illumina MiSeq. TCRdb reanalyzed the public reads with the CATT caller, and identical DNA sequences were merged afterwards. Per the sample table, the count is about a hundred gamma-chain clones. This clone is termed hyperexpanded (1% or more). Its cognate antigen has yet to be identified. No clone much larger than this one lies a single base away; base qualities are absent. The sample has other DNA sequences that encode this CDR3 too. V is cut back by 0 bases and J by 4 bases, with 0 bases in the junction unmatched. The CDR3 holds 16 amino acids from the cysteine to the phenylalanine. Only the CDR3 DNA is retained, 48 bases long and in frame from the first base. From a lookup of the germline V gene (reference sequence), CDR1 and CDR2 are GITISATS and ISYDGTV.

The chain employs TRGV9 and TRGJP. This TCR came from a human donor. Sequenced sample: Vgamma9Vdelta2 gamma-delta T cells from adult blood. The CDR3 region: CALWEVQELGKKIKVF. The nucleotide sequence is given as TGTGCCTTGTGGGAGGTGCAAGAGTTGGGCAAAAAAATCAAGGTATTT.